This T cell receptor (beta chain) was sequenced during a study of blood T cell repertoires in COVID-19. The overall study: Some COVID-19 samples were acute and others convalescent; all came from the United States, Italy and Spain. In each case, the material was cDNA or gDNA derived from T cells, B-cell-depleted T cells, or PBMCs.

This clone has only one observation. Original processing notes: Researchers report that nucleated cell counts were estimated from reference gene primer amplification. The method was immunoSEQ multiplex PCR; TCRdb's version includes in-frame clones alone and lacks a portion of them. The D gene and trimming were derived from the DNA, and the V and J assignments and clone size from that table. The table records about 250,000 clones, about 90% of them present only once. This clonotype was sampled from an elderly man with acute or convalescent COVID-19. Sequenced material: peripheral blood.

The CDR3 here is CASSFDRGPNEQFF. The CDR3, as DNA: TGTGCCAGCAGCTTTGACAGGGGCCCCAATGAGCAGTTCTTC. The chain carries TRBV7-6 and TRBJ2-1; TRBD1 matches at 8 bases. The CDR3 length is 14 residues. Germline values: CDR1 SGHVS, CDR2 FNYEAQ. V was clipped by 3 bases and J by 6 bases; unmatched bases: 4.